Ten or more counts support the clone carrying this T cell receptor beta chain. No antigen is known for it. Germline CDR1 and CDR2: SEHNR and FQNEAQ (reference sequence). J was trimmed by 9 bases and V by 1 base; bases with no gene match: 3. The CDR3 totals 13 residues. TCR beta libraries were made by quantitative 5'-RACE with molecular barcodes. MiXCR, run by TCRdb on the 5' RACE reads, gives a single entry per CDR3 protein. The table has roughly 97,000 distinct CDR3 sequences, about 8.3% seen once. This sample is drawn from a study of CD8 T cells in ankylosing spondylitis. Study conclusions and caveats: Reactive arthritis synovial fluid and blood were previously reported to contain some motif variants. Reports say disease-linked clones showed up significantly more in matched ankylosing spondylitis synovial fluid. As for the disease-linked clones, they showed a CD8+ phenotype and occurred at relatively low frequencies in peripheral blood.

Sample: blood, either unsorted or a sorted T cell fraction (not recorded which). This receptor was obtained from a male donor with ankylosing spondylitis or in good health (not recorded which). V usage is TRBV7-9 and J usage is TRBJ1-1, with 9 bases that match TRBD1. CDR3 bases: TGTGCCAGCAGCTTAGTCGGACAGGGGCAAGCTTTCTTT. Its translation: CASSLVGQGQAFF.